This TCR beta chain was recorded in a study of beta chain features in type 1 diabetes. This CDR3 contains 14 residues. Germline lookup yields CDR1 SGHDT and CDR2 YYEEEE. V was shortened by 2 bases and J by 2 bases, with 9 bases between the two germline ends. Reverse transcription of all isolated RNA meant that expressed TCRB transcripts were sequenced. Sequenced by immunoSEQ multiplex PCR; TCRdb stores in-frame clones only, minus some. The sample records about 60,000 clones, roughly 60% being singletons. The sequenced material came from Tregs from blood. This clonotype was sampled from a young woman in good health. J is TRBJ2-3 and V is TRBV5-6; tentative D call: TRBD1 (5 bases). CDR3 protein: CASSLRQYTDTQYF. CDR3 nucleotide sequence: TGTGCCAGCAGCTTAAGACAGTACACAGATACGCAGTATTTT.